The source of this TCR beta chain is a study of T cell responses to AZD1222 COVID-19 vaccine (dated by TCRdb to the early 2020s). Some background on the complete study: A total of 233 trial participants underwent TCR sequencing, of whom about 210 had received two doses of AZD1222 and 26 had received two doses of the MenACWY control vaccine. Enrollment into the trials was organized by age into subgroups of 18-55, 56-69 and 70-plus years, and those subgroups contained roughly 150, 30 and 60 TCR-sequenced participants, respectively. Study-wide findings and limitations: Participants were mostly white British and included more females than males, and it was suggested by the authors that clonal diversity may have been underestimated. The 56-69-year group was small, and its depth increase did not reach significance, likely because of low power. Because no day 14 peak-response samples were available, the repertoires could be characterized only after the peak T cell response. Only five or six AZD1222 recipients were SARS-CoV-2 seropositive at baseline, limiting conclusions about previously exposed vaccinees. Vaccine-associated CD4 TCRs spanned the whole spike protein, with dominant responses in regions 160-218 and 743-854. After two AZD1222 doses, both the breadth and the depth of spike-specific TCRs were significantly higher than at day 0 and than in MenACWY recipients. Reportedly, close to half of the unique spike-specific TCRs recognized epitopes lying outside the regions that are mutated in the B.1.351 and B.1.1.7 variants.

In the paper's terms, the time point label means: about 28 days (+/-7) after the second vaccine dose. AZD1222 recipients with second doses at about 4 weeks or about 12 weeks were pooled, because spike-specific TCR depth and breadth did not differ between schedules. Vaccinee samples came from UK trials COV001 and COV002, including a single-blind randomized controlled phase 2/3 trial of AZD1222 (ChAdOx1 nCoV-19) in healthy adults. For TCRbeta chain sequencing, PBMC samples from trial participants were taken at day 0 and at day 28 after the second dose. Comment on this clone: The antigen this receptor binds is unknown. Per-base quality was not reported, and no clone a single base away is much larger than it.

The CDR3 regions of human TCRbeta chains were analyzed by immunosequencing. Per the original workflow: Repertoire TCRs were matched against a reference library of SARS-CoV-2-specific TCRs generated with the MIRA antigen-specificity platform. Breadth was defined as the fraction of unique TCRs that were SARS-CoV-2-associated. Depth was defined as the fraction of total T cells that were SARS-CoV-2-associated. Using the MIRA data, each spike-specific TCR was mapped to the spike region that the TCR reacts to and placed in a CD4 or CD8 class. Log10-transformed breadth and depth values were compared by one-way ANOVA with Sidak's multiple comparisons tests. What TCRdb holds here is the immuneACCESS table cut down to in-frame rearrangements. Part of the clones is not present; checked against another copy, under half of the missing clones reflect an unresolved V gene, and the others are unexplained. D and trimming were read from the DNA, whereas the V and J calls and clone size are those reported in that table. The sample table holds more than 95,000 clones, of which approximately 85% were seen once. The ten largest clones take up 3.5% to 4.5% of the sample.

Measured from the cysteine to the phenylalanine, the CDR3 is 15 residues long. Solely the CDR3 DNA is kept, with 45 bases framed from the first base. CDR1 and CDR2 were assigned from the germline V gene as SGHTA and FQGNSA. V lost 2 bases and J lost 8 bases; the stretch between them is 18 bases long. The sequence links TRBV7-2 to TRBJ1-2, with TRBD1 as a weak D call on 6 bases. The input for sequencing was peripheral blood, taken 28 days after the second AZD1222 dose. This TCR derives from an adult who received the AZD1222 COVID-19 vaccine. The DNA reads TGTGCCAGCAGCTTACGACAGGAAGGTTCAAAGGGCTACACCTTC. It specifies CASSLRQEGSKGYTF.